The sequence of this TCR beta chain was determined in a study of blood T cells in healthy people across ages. Regarding the study as a whole: In long-lived donors, naive CD4+ cell counts and diversity exceeded those of aged donors. Roughly linear age-related decline in beta diversity appeared, significant by age about 40.

This clonotype was picked up a small number of times. The antigen is not known. V lost 0 bases and J 8 bases, leaving 19 bases between the germline ends. This CDR3 is built from 16 residues. Germline V lookup: CDR1 WSHSY, CDR2 SAAADI. Healthy individuals of Caucasian origin from Russia, aged about 6 to 100, served as donors. Primed by a sample-barcoded 5' primer and a J-beta primer mix, a second PCR proceeded for roughly 6 to 12 cycles. In TCRdb, the 5' RACE reads were re-called with MiXCR into one record per CDR3 protein. The sample yields 540,000 or so distinct CDR3 sequences, roughly 48% seen once. The chain joins TRBV10-2 to TRBJ1-2, with a tentative D call TRBD1 (5 bases). The specimen sequenced was blood. This clonotype originated in a man older than 75 in good health. This chain's CDR3 is CASSESVGPGPGGYTF. In DNA form, the CDR3 reads TGCGCCAGCAGTGAGTCGGTTGGACCAGGGCCGGGGGGCTACACCTTC.